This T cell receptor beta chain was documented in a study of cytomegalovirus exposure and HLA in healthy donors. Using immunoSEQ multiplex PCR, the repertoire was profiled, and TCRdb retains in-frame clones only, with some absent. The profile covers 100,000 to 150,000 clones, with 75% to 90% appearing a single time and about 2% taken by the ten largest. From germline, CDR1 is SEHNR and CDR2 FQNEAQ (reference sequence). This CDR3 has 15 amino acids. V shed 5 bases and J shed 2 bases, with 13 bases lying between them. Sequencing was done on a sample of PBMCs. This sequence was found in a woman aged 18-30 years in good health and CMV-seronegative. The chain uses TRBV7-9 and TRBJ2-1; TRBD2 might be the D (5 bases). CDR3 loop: CASSQVGSPYNEQFF. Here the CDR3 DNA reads TGTGCCAGCAGCCAGGTGGGGAGCCCCTACAATGAGCAGTTCTTC. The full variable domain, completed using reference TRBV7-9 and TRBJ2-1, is DTGVSQNPRHKITKRGQNVTFRCDPISEHNRLYWYRQTLGQGPEFLTYFQNEAQLEKSRLLSDRFSAERPKGSFSTLEIQRTEQGDSAMYLCASSQVGSPYNEQFFGPGTRLTVL.